This T cell receptor beta chain was sequenced for a study of T cell responses to AZD1222 COVID-19 vaccine. The overall study: Combined were second doses at about 4 or about 12 weeks.

Findings and limits, study-wide: Baseline serostatus was positive in only a handful of AZD1222 recipients. Vaccine-associated CD4 TCRs spanned spike, dominant at 160-218 and 743-854. No repertoire was sampled before or during the peak T cell response, only after it.

Assay used: immunoSEQ multiplex PCR; TCRdb lists only in-frame clones, some missing. This sample yields 150,000 to 200,000 clones, of which about 88% are seen a single time; 1.5% to 2% belongs to the top ten. This CDR3 has 16 amino acids. Regarding this clone: No antigen is known for it.

The sample consisted of peripheral blood, taken on day 0 of AZD1222 vaccination. The receptor's source is an adult in good health. V is TRBV21-1 and J is TRBJ1-5. TRBV21-1 counts as a pseudogene. The CDR3 sequence: CASSKAGDVGNQPQHF. The CDR3 DNA sequence: TGTGCCAGCAGCAAAGCAGGCGACGTGGGCAATCAGCCCCAGCATTTT.